These T cell receptor beta chains were read from a single sample in a study of Ad26.COV2.S vaccination and SARS-CoV-2 variants. Repertoires were generated with immunoSEQ multiplex PCR, while TCRdb's copy carries only in-frame clones and drops some. The top ten hold 4% to 6% of the sample, which has roughly 150,000 clones, roughly 90% seen once. The starting material was peripheral blood, obtained after recovery from COVID-19. These receptors were collected from a human donor who had recovered from COVID-19. The CDR3 runs from the conserved cysteine through the conserved F or W. A D gene is named only where the DNA matches it firmly. The size of a clone is reported for some rows only, either as once, few or many, or as a class for expanded clones.

D,V,size,length,J,DNA,CDR3
.,TRBV7-8,.,14,TRBJ2-5,TGTGCCAGCAGCCCTGGACAGCCCCCAGAGACCCAGTACTTC,CASSPGQPPETQYF
TRBD1,TRBV19,.,11,TRBJ2-1,TGTGCCAGTACTAATGGACAGGGGAAGTTCTTC,CASTNGQGKFF
TRBD1,TRBV30,once,15,TRBJ2-2,TGTGCCTGGAGTGTAGGGGGACAGACCACCGGGGAGCTGTTTTTT,CAWSVGGQTTGELFF
.,TRBV7-8,.,13,TRBJ2-7,TGTGCCAGCAGCTTAGGCAGTGGGGGCGAGCAGTACTTC,CASSLGSGGEQYF
.,TRBV10-3,.,12,TRBJ1-1,TGTGCCATCAGTGAGCGCTACACTGAAGCTTTCTTT,CAISERYTEAFF
.,TRBV5-6,medium-sized,13,TRBJ1-2,TGTGCCAGCAGCGTACGGACAGTACGTGGCTACACCTTC,CASSVRTVRGYTF
.,TRBV5-1,.,18,TRBJ1-3,TGCGCCAGCAGCTTGCAGGGATCTATGGCATCTTCTGGAAACACCATATATTTT,CASSLQGSMASSGNTIYF
TRBD2,TRBV11-2,.,16,TRBJ2-3,TGTGCCAGCAGCCTTGGACTAGCGGGGTTCTCAGATACGCAGTATTTT,CASSLGLAGFSDTQYF
TRBD2,TRBV5-1,.,15,TRBJ2-7,TGCGCCAGCAGCCAAGCGGCGGGGGACTCCTACGAGCAGTACTTC,CASSQAAGDSYEQYF
.,TRBV5-4,.,15,TRBJ2-7,TGTGCCAGCAGCTTGGCGGACGGGAATATCCACGAGCAGTACTTC,CASSLADGNIHEQYF
TRBD1,TRBV3-1/TRBV3-2,.,17,TRBJ2-7,TGTGCCAGCAGCCAAGAAGGTTGGTGGACAGGGGTGTACGAGCAGTACTTC,CASSQEGWWTGVYEQYF
.,TRBV11-2,few,18,TRBJ1-6,TGTGCCAGCAGCTTAGATGCCCAGGGGATCTCCTATAATTCACCCCTCCACTTT,CASSLDAQGISYNSPLHF
.,TRBV3-1/TRBV3-2,.,16,TRBJ2-7,TGTGCCAGCAGCCAACCCCGGGACCGAAGCTCCTACGAGCAGTACTTC,CASSQPRDRSSYEQYF
TRBD2,TRBV6-5,.,14,TRBJ2-7,TGTGCCAGCAGTTACGGCGGGGGGACCTACGAGCAGTACTTC,CASSYGGGTYEQYF
.,TRBV3-1/TRBV3-2,few,15,TRBJ1-3,TGTGCCAGCAGCCGGACCCGACCTGCGGGAAACACCATATATTTT,CASSRTRPAGNTIYF
.,TRBV5-1,.,13,TRBJ1-4,TGCGCCAGCAGCCTAGGAACTAATGAAAAACTGTTTTTT,CASSLGTNEKLFF
.,TRBV7-2,.,14,TRBJ2-3,TGTGCCAGCAGCTTAAGCGGTCTCACAGATACGCAGTATTTT,CASSLSGLTDTQYF
.,TRBV3-1/TRBV3-2,.,13,TRBJ2-7,TGTGCCAGCAGCCAAGAGACAACCGTAGAGCAGTACTTC,CASSQETTVEQYF
TRBD1,TRBV29-1,.,12,TRBJ1-1,TGCAGCTGGACAGGGCTGAACACTGAAGCTTTCTTT,CSWTGLNTEAFF
.,TRBV6-2/TRBV6-3,.,15,TRBJ1-1,TGTGCCAGCAGTTCCGGGGGGATCTCGAACACTGAAGCTTTCTTT,CASSSGGISNTEAFF
TRBD2,TRBV7-8,once,15,TRBJ2-7,TGTGCCAGCAGCTTCTTAGCGGGGGAACAATACGAGCAGTACTTC,CASSFLAGEQYEQYF
.,TRBV5-8,.,20,TRBJ1-6,TGTGCCAGCAGCTTGGCCGATTACAGGGCGAAAAGCTCCTATAATTCACCCCTCCACTTT,CASSLADYRAKSSYNSPLHF
.,TRBV27,.,15,TRBJ1-5,TGTGCCAGCAGTCCGCCGGGGGCGCTCGTTCAGCCCCAGCATTTT,CASSPPGALVQPQHF
TRBD1,TRBV2,.,14,TRBJ2-7,TGTGCCAGCAGTTCCGGGACAGAGGTTTACGAGCAGTACTTC,CASSSGTEVYEQYF
.,TRBV20-1,.,14,TRBJ1-1,TGCAGTGCTAGTAAGGGCAGAACGAACACTGAAGCTTTCTTT,CSASKGRTNTEAFF
.,TRBV30,.,15,TRBJ2-6,TGTGCCTGGATTAGCAGGGGTTCTGGGGCCAACGTCCTGACTTTC,CAWISRGSGANVLTF
TRBD1,TRBV25-1,.,14,TRBJ1-2,TGTGCCAGCAGAGGACAGGGGCCTAACTATGGCTACACCTTC,CASRGQGPNYGYTF
TRBD1,TRBV28,.,14,TRBJ2-3,TGTGCCAGTAGCCGGGACAGGGGAACAGATACGCAGTATTTT,CASSRDRGTDTQYF
TRBD1,TRBV28,.,19,TRBJ1-2,TGTGCCAGCAGGCTTATGTCCCGTGGCCCTAAACAGGGGAACTATGGCTACACCTTC,CASRLMSRGPKQGNYGYTF
TRBD1,TRBV24-1,.,15,TRBJ2-1,TGTGCCACCCGCCGGGGTGGGACAGGGTCCAATGAGCAGTTCTTC,CATRRGGTGSNEQFF
TRBD2,TRBV7-9,.,15,TRBJ2-5,TGTGCCAGCAGCTTAGCGGGGGGGTTCCAAGAGACCCAGTACTTC,CASSLAGGFQETQYF
.,TRBV25-1,once,15,TRBJ2-2,TGTGCCAGCAGTGCCCGCTTTCGGGACACCGGGGAGCTGTTTTTT,CASSARFRDTGELFF
.,TRBV19,.,14,TRBJ1-4,TGTGCCAGTAGTACTACCGCAGGCGGTGAAAAACTGTTTTTT,CASSTTAGGEKLFF
.,TRBV12-3/TRBV12-4,.,13,TRBJ2-5,TGTGCCAGCAGTATGGGACTGATAGAGACCCAGTACTTC,CASSMGLIETQYF
TRBD1,TRBV25-1,.,14,TRBJ2-5,TGTGCCAGCAGTGGAGGGGGCGCCTTAGAGACCCAGTACTTC,CASSGGGALETQYF
.,TRBV6-5,.,14,TRBJ2-7,TGTGCCAGCAGTTTTCAGGGGAATGTCTACGAGCAGTACTTC,CASSFQGNVYEQYF
TRBD2,TRBV11-2,.,13,TRBJ2-1,TGTGCCAGCAGCCTGGGACTAGCCAATGAGCAGTTCTTC,CASSLGLANEQFF
.,TRBV2,once,12,TRBJ1-1,TGTGCCAGCACCAGTTCGGGCACTGAAGCTTTCTTT,CASTSSGTEAFF
.,TRBV11-2,.,17,TRBJ1-1,TGTGCCAGCAGCCTCCCCCAAGTAGACACGCCTAACACTGAAGCTTTCTTT,CASSLPQVDTPNTEAFF
TRBD2,TRBV19,.,13,TRBJ2-1,TGTGCCAGTAGTGTCCAGCGGGGGCATGAGCAGTTCTTC,CASSVQRGHEQFF
.,TRBV5-1,.,13,TRBJ1-1,TGCGCCAGCAGCCCCCCAGGTGCCACTGAAGCTTTCTTT,CASSPPGATEAFF
TRBD1,TRBV19,once,13,TRBJ2-7,TGTGCCAGTGGGACAGAGAGCTCCTACGAGCAGTACTTC,CASGTESSYEQYF
.,TRBV10-2,once,13,TRBJ1-1,TGCGCCAGCAACCCCCAGGGAGGCACTGAAGCTTTCTTT,CASNPQGGTEAFF
.,TRBV18,.,12,TRBJ1-1,TGTGCCAGTCAAGGGCAGAGAACTGAAGCTTTCTTT,CASQGQRTEAFF
TRBD1,TRBV4-1,.,14,TRBJ1-1,TGCGCCAGCAGCCAAACAGGGGTTGGGACTGAAGCTTTCTTT,CASSQTGVGTEAFF
.,TRBV5-1,.,13,TRBJ1-5,TGCGCCAGCAGCTTGGAGGGTACGGAGCCCCAGCATTTT,CASSLEGTEPQHF
.,TRBV19,.,15,TRBJ1-1,TGTGCCAGTAGTATAAGTCGGGAGATGAACACTGAAGCTTTCTTT,CASSISREMNTEAFF
.,TRBV5-1,few,13,TRBJ2-2,TGCGCCAGCAGCTGGGTGGACACCGGGGAGCTGTTTTTT,CASSWVDTGELFF